This is a list of T cell receptor beta chains from one sample in a study of T-cell memory formation after mild COVID-19. One entry per CDR3 protein results from TCRdb running MiXCR on the 5' RACE reads. The sample lists some 82,000 distinct CDR3 sequences, 9.5% to 15% occurring once. The sequenced sample was PBMCs or a T cell subset sorted from them (not recorded which). The receptor set was obtained from a man aged 18 to 29 who had mild COVID-19 (a few samples of this study predate the infection). Cell type and time point are not known. Each CDR3 is given with its conserved first and last residue. Each record gives: CDR3 protein, D gene, V gene, J gene. The D gene is left open where the match is weak.

CDR3aa: CASSFDEQYF
d_gene: .
v_gene: TRBV5-1
j_gene: TRBJ2-7

CDR3aa: CATEGPSGGLSTYEQYF
d_gene: TRBD2
v_gene: TRBV15
j_gene: TRBJ2-7

CDR3aa: CSALAGPYNEQFF
d_gene: TRBD2
v_gene: TRBV29-1
j_gene: TRBJ2-1

CDR3aa: CASSRRTSELEQYF
d_gene: TRBD2
v_gene: TRBV4-3
j_gene: TRBJ2-7

CDR3aa: CASGGLAGGRSYNEQFF
d_gene: TRBD2
v_gene: TRBV9
j_gene: TRBJ2-1

CDR3aa: CASSLNSYEQYF
d_gene: .
v_gene: TRBV5-6
j_gene: TRBJ2-7

CDR3aa: CASSINPGSSYNEQFF
d_gene: .
v_gene: TRBV19
j_gene: TRBJ2-1

CDR3aa: CASRGRQSFTSPLHF
d_gene: .
v_gene: TRBV28
j_gene: TRBJ1-6

CDR3aa: CASSFVSYNEQFF
d_gene: .
v_gene: TRBV5-1
j_gene: TRBJ2-1

CDR3aa: CASSLDKTGNTEAFF
d_gene: .
v_gene: TRBV4-1
j_gene: TRBJ1-1

CDR3aa: CASSQDPGQETQYF
d_gene: .
v_gene: TRBV4-3
j_gene: TRBJ2-5

CDR3aa: CASSHTLTGGNEQFF
d_gene: TRBD1
v_gene: TRBV5-1
j_gene: TRBJ2-1

CDR3aa: CAIGIRAGVEQFF
d_gene: TRBD2
v_gene: TRBV10-3
j_gene: TRBJ2-1

CDR3aa: CASSWGGTNTGELFF
d_gene: TRBD2
v_gene: TRBV11-2
j_gene: TRBJ2-2

CDR3aa: CASSFPGGGWRGYTF
d_gene: TRBD1
v_gene: TRBV12-3/TRBV12-4
j_gene: TRBJ1-2

CDR3aa: CSTRRGVAHEQYF
d_gene: .
v_gene: TRBV20-1
j_gene: TRBJ2-7

CDR3aa: CASSLGLAMETQYF
d_gene: TRBD2
v_gene: TRBV6-5
j_gene: TRBJ2-5

CDR3aa: CASSCFSRDQDTGELFF
d_gene: .
v_gene: TRBV7-2
j_gene: TRBJ2-2

CDR3aa: CSARDVSDYGYTF
d_gene: .
v_gene: TRBV20-1
j_gene: TRBJ1-2

CDR3aa: CASSPDSFGTEAFF
d_gene: .
v_gene: TRBV19
j_gene: TRBJ1-1

CDR3aa: CASSQDGGATQYF
d_gene: .
v_gene: TRBV7-2
j_gene: TRBJ2-5

CDR3aa: CASRGVRGYDEQYF
d_gene: .
v_gene: TRBV2
j_gene: TRBJ2-7

CDR3aa: CASSLGGNTGELFF
d_gene: .
v_gene: TRBV6-5
j_gene: TRBJ2-2

CDR3aa: CASSPRLAGLTYNEQFF
d_gene: TRBD2
v_gene: TRBV4-1
j_gene: TRBJ2-1

CDR3aa: CASSDGLAGMETQYF
d_gene: TRBD2
v_gene: TRBV10-1
j_gene: TRBJ2-5

CDR3aa: CASSTGGRGQPQHF
d_gene: TRBD1
v_gene: TRBV9
j_gene: TRBJ1-5

CDR3aa: CSVEGSKETQYF
d_gene: .
v_gene: TRBV29-1
j_gene: TRBJ2-5

CDR3aa: CASSLYSSTNTGELFF
d_gene: .
v_gene: TRBV7-6
j_gene: TRBJ2-2

CDR3aa: CASSALTGGANQPQHF
d_gene: TRBD1
v_gene: TRBV5-6
j_gene: TRBJ1-5

CDR3aa: CASSSTGGPTEAFF
d_gene: TRBD1
v_gene: TRBV7-6
j_gene: TRBJ1-1

CDR3aa: CASSMGGTEAFF
d_gene: .
v_gene: TRBV27
j_gene: TRBJ1-1

CDR3aa: CASSLPRGGTDTQYF
d_gene: .
v_gene: TRBV7-9
j_gene: TRBJ2-3

CDR3aa: CASSDSTGIQPQHF
d_gene: .
v_gene: TRBV6-4
j_gene: TRBJ1-5

CDR3aa: CASSEGTYSNQPQHF
d_gene: .
v_gene: TRBV10-2
j_gene: TRBJ1-5

CDR3aa: CASSRGGQEEAFF
d_gene: .
v_gene: TRBV18
j_gene: TRBJ1-1

CDR3aa: CASADRTLTDTQYF
d_gene: .
v_gene: TRBV12-3/TRBV12-4
j_gene: TRBJ2-3

CDR3aa: CASSLGTGLNYGYTF
d_gene: .
v_gene: TRBV7-9
j_gene: TRBJ1-2

CDR3aa: CASSSRLGLQGKLFF
d_gene: .
v_gene: TRBV13
j_gene: TRBJ1-4

CDR3aa: CASSLGGGISNQPQHF
d_gene: .
v_gene: TRBV4-1
j_gene: TRBJ1-5

CDR3aa: CASSPSRDEDGYTF
d_gene: .
v_gene: TRBV5-1
j_gene: TRBJ1-2

CDR3aa: CASSFPRTGMNTEAFF
d_gene: TRBD1
v_gene: TRBV7-9
j_gene: TRBJ1-1

CDR3aa: CASSVAGGPGELFF
d_gene: TRBD2
v_gene: TRBV25-1
j_gene: TRBJ2-2

CDR3aa: CASSYPLAGVNNEQFF
d_gene: TRBD2
v_gene: TRBV6-2/TRBV6-3
j_gene: TRBJ2-1

CDR3aa: CASSLDGFYTF
d_gene: .
v_gene: TRBV13
j_gene: TRBJ1-2

CDR3aa: CASSLATSGELFF
d_gene: .
v_gene: TRBV7-2
j_gene: TRBJ2-2

CDR3aa: CASSPDRVGNQPQHF
d_gene: TRBD1
v_gene: TRBV7-8
j_gene: TRBJ1-5

CDR3aa: CASSPGTTDTGELFF
d_gene: TRBD2
v_gene: TRBV6-2/TRBV6-3
j_gene: TRBJ2-2

CDR3aa: CASSDSGTGSDTQYF
d_gene: .
v_gene: TRBV2
j_gene: TRBJ2-3

CDR3aa: CASSLDWRLKYF
d_gene: .
v_gene: TRBV7-9
j_gene: TRBJ2-3

CDR3aa: CASSGLGPQRPDTQYF
d_gene: .
v_gene: TRBV7-9
j_gene: TRBJ2-3

CDR3aa: CASSLAAGNTEAFF
d_gene: .
v_gene: TRBV12-3/TRBV12-4
j_gene: TRBJ1-1

CDR3aa: CASSAGGYGYTF
d_gene: .
v_gene: TRBV27
j_gene: TRBJ1-2

CDR3aa: CASGLNPSYEQYF
d_gene: .
v_gene: TRBV12-5
j_gene: TRBJ2-7

CDR3aa: CASRGLAGYNEQFF
d_gene: TRBD2
v_gene: TRBV12-3/TRBV12-4
j_gene: TRBJ2-1

CDR3aa: CASSQDRGGAARNIQYF
d_gene: .
v_gene: TRBV4-3
j_gene: TRBJ2-4

CDR3aa: CASSWTSGVYEQYF
d_gene: TRBD2
v_gene: TRBV5-6
j_gene: TRBJ2-7

CDR3aa: CAISESPGFPDTQYF
d_gene: .
v_gene: TRBV10-3
j_gene: TRBJ2-3

CDR3aa: CASSLAGVAEQYF
d_gene: .
v_gene: TRBV7-9
j_gene: TRBJ2-7

CDR3aa: CASSQGLMATGVTGELFF
d_gene: .
v_gene: TRBV4-1
j_gene: TRBJ2-2